A single sample is the source of the 15 T cell receptor beta chains below, sequenced in a study of cytomegalovirus exposure and HLA in healthy donors. TCRdb keeps only in-frame clones here, not all; method: immunoSEQ multiplex PCR. Of fewer than 200,000 clones in the sample, 89% were seen once. Sample: PBMCs. The receptors stem from a man between 18 and 29 years old in good health and CMV-seropositive.

V is TRBV30 and J is TRBJ1-2; 7 bases line up with TRBD1. V trimming: 0 bases; J trimming: 3 bases; junction bases outside the gene matches: 1. Germline values: CDR1 GTSNPN, CDR2 SVGIG (reference sequence). The CDR3 extends over 13 amino acids. The CDR3 DNA follows: TGTGCCTGGAGTGTAGGGGGCCACTATGGCTACACCTTC. Protein: CAWSVGGHYGYTF. The full variable domain, rest sourced from reference TRBV30 and TRBJ1-2, is SQTIHQWPATLVQPVGSPLSLECTVEGTSNPNLYWYRQAAGRGLQLLFYSVGIGQISSEVPQNLSASRPQDRQFILSSKKLLLSDSGFYLCAWSVGGHYGYTFGSGTRLTVV.

This rearrangement joins TRBV6-6 to TRBJ2-7, with D possibly TRBD2 on 7 matching bases. This CDR3 spans 14 amino acids. CDR1 is MNHNY, CDR2 SVGAGI, per germline (reference sequence). The ends were cut back, 7 bases at V and 8 bases at J, with 21 bases in the middle. The CDR3 coding sequence is TGTGCCAGCACCCTGGGGGGGGCTGATTACAAGCAGTACTTC. Translating gives CASTLGGADYKQYF.

The rearrangement joins TRBV6-4 to TRBJ2-3; TRBD2 matches at 8 bases. The CDR3 is made up of 17 amino acids. Germline lookup yields CDR1 MRHNA and CDR2 SNTAGT. Germline trimming cut 0 bases from V and 2 bases from J; bases unmatched to any gene: 7. The CDR3 nucleotides read TGTGCCAGCAGTGACTCGGCTAGCGGGCATAACACAGATACGCAGTATTTT. The encoded protein is CASSDSASGHNTDTQYF.

This chain connects TRBV5-1 to TRBJ2-1; D call uncertain. Germline CDR1 SGHRS, CDR2 YFSETQ. Trimming took 1 base from V and 0 from J, leaving 8 bases between them. The CDR3 extends over 15 amino acids. The CDR3 coding sequence is TGCGCCAGCAGCTTGATTGGCAACTCCTACAATGAGCAGTTCTTC. Its translation: CASSLIGNSYNEQFF.

The rearrangement uses TRBV5-1 and TRBJ1-1; tentatively, D is TRBD1 (5 bases). Per the germline V gene, CDR1 is SGHRS and CDR2 is YFSETQ. V lost 0 bases and J 6 bases, leaving 12 bases between the germline ends. CDR3 length: 14 residues. CDR3 DNA: TGCGCCAGCAGCTTGGGGTCTGGGGGGTCTGAAGCTTTCTTT. As protein: CASSLGSGGSEAFF.

This clone was found many times. The rearrangement uses TRBV28 and TRBJ2-7; D is undetermined. The CDR3 runs 15 residues. CDR1 is MDHEN and CDR2 is SYDVKM in the germline V gene. Trimming took 5 bases from V and 3 from J, leaving 17 bases between them. The DNA for the CDR3 is TGTGCCAGCAGTCTCCGTGTGGGCATTGGCTACGAGCAGTACTTC. This sequence encodes CASSLRVGIGYEQYF.

The rearrangement joins TRBV29-1 to TRBJ1-2, with 11 bases lining up with TRBD1. The V gene's germline CDR1 is SQVTM and CDR2 ANQGSEA. This CDR3 contains 13 residues. J lost 4 bases, V lost 7 bases, and 5 bases had no gene match. The CDR3 region is CSGGGTGGYGYTF. Written as DNA, the CDR3 is TGCAGCGGGGGAGGGACAGGGGGCTATGGCTACACCTTC.

The rearrangement joins TRBV28 to TRBJ2-2; 14 nucleotides align to TRBD2. With 1 base clipped from V and 3 bases from J, the junction kept 10 bases outside the gene matches. Germline lookup yields CDR1 MDHEN and CDR2 SYDVKM. The CDR3 extends over 20 amino acids. The CDR3 DNA sequence: TGTGCCAGCAGTTTATCCCTCGGGACTAGCGGGAGAAGAGACACCGGGGAGCTGTTTTTT. Translated, it gives CASSLSLGTSGRRDTGELFF.

The table lists this clone with a count of one. The chain has TRBV5-1 and TRBJ2-1; TRBD2 matches 9 bases. The CDR3 contains 16 residues. Looked up from germline, CDR1 is SGHRS and CDR2 is YFSETQ. V trimming: 0 bases; J trimming: 2 bases; junction bases outside the gene matches: 3. Written as DNA, the CDR3 is TGCGCCAGCAGCTTGGGGGGCGGGAGGGCCTACAATGAGCAGTTCTTC. Amino acids: CASSLGGGRAYNEQFF.

This clone was picked up one time. V gene TRBV5-6 combines with J gene TRBJ1-1; D gene unclear. The V gene's germline CDR1 is SGHDT and CDR2 YYEEEE. V lost 4 bases and J lost 0, with 4 bases in between. The CDR3 runs 12 residues. CDR3 residues: CASSVMNTEAFF. The CDR3 DNA is TGTGCCAGCAGCGTCATGAACACTGAAGCTTTCTTT.

This chain uses TRBV20-1 with TRBJ2-3, with TRBD1 as a possible D gene (5 bases). The CDR3 has 11 residues. Deletions cut 5 bases from V and 6 bases from J, with 9 bases between. Germline CDR1 DFQATT, CDR2 SNEGSKA (reference sequence). The CDR3 region is CSAPSGDTQYF. The CDR3 DNA follows: TGCAGTGCTCCATCAGGGGATACGCAGTATTTT.

The rearrangement links TRBV13 to TRBJ2-5; 8 bases agree with TRBD1. The CDR3 length is 13 residues. The germline gives CDR1 PRHDT, CDR2 FYEKMQ (reference sequence). V gave up 7 bases and J gave up 5 bases; unmatched junction bases: 6. CDR3 loop: CASKSDRAETQYF. The CDR3 DNA follows: TGTGCCAGCAAGTCGGACAGGGCCGAGACCCAGTACTTC.

This rearrangement joins TRBV11-3 to TRBJ2-1; 9 positions agree with TRBD1. Trimming at V came to 5 bases and at J to 7 bases, leaving 9 bases not matched to a gene. Germline V CDR1 and CDR2: SGHNT, YENEEA. The CDR3 has 15 residues. This CDR3 reads CASSNPGQGLNEQFF. The DNA of the CDR3 is TGTGCCAGCAGCAACCCGGGACAGGGTTTAAATGAGCAGTTCTTC.

This clone was detected once. This chain's CDR3 is CSATPGGQGGRTFF. For the CDR3, the DNA is TGCAGCGCCACGCCTGGGGGACAGGGAGGGAGGACTTTCTTT. This sequence joins TRBV29-1 and TRBJ1-1, with 9 nucleotides matching TRBD1. The CDR3 has 14 residues. In germline, CDR1 is SQVTM, CDR2 ANQGSEA. V gave up 7 bases and J gave up 12 bases; unmatched junction bases: 18.

In this sample, this clone turned up once. CDR3 coding DNA: TGTGCCAGCGGTGGCGGAGGCACAGATACGCAGTATTTT. Encoded protein: CASGGGGTDTQYF. The chain uses TRBV7-9 and TRBJ2-3; no firm D call. The V end lost 8 bases, the J end lost 1 base, and 10 bases lay between the germline ends. From germline, CDR1 is SEHNR and CDR2 FQNEAQ (reference sequence). This CDR3 has 13 residues.